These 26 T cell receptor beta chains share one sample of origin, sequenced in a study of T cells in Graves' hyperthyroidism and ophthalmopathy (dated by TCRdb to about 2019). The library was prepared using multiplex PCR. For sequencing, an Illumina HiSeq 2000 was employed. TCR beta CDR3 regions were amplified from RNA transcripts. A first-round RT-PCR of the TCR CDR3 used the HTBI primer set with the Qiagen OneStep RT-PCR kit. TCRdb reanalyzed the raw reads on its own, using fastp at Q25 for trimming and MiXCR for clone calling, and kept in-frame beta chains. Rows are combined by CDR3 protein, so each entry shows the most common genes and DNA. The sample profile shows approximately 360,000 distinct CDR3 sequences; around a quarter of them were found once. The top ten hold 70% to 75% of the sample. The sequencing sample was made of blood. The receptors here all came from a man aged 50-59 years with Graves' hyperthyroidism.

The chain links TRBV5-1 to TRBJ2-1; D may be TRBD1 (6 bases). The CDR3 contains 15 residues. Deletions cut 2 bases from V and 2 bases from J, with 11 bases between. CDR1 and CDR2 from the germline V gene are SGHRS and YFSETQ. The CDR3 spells CASSFPRDTYNEQFF. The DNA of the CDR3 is TGCGCCAGCAGCTTCCCCCGGGACACCTACAATGAGCAGTTCTTC.

This CDR3 reads CASSIYYHTEAFF. In DNA, the CDR3 is TGTGCCAGTAGTATTTACTACCACACTGAAGCTTTCTTT. This chain joins TRBV19 and TRBJ1-1; D call uncertain. This CDR3 spans 13 amino acids. Germline assignment: CDR1 LNHDA and CDR2 SQIVND (reference sequence). Trimming shortened V by 3 bases and J by 3 bases, and 8 bases separated the two germline ends. The variable domain in full, completed from reference TRBV19 and TRBJ1-1, reads DGGITQSPKYLFRKEGQNVTLSCEQNLNHDAMYWYRQDPGQGLRLIYYSQIVNDFQKGDIAEGYSVSREKKESFPLTVTSAQKNPTAFYLCASSIYYHTEAFFGQGTRLTVV.

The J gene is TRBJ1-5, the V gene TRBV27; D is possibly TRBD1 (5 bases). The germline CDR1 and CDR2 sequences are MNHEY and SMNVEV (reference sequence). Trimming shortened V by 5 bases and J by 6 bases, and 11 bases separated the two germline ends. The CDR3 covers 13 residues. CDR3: CASSESGTQPQHF. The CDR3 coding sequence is TGTGCCAGCAGTGAGTCCGGGACTCAGCCCCAGCATTTT.

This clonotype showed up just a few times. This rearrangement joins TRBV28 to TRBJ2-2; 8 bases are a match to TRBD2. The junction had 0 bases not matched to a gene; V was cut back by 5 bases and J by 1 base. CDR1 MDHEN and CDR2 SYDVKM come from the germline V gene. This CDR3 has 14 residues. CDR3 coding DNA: TGTGCCAGCAGTACTAGCGGGAACACCGGGGAGCTGTTTTTT. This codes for CASSTSGNTGELFF.

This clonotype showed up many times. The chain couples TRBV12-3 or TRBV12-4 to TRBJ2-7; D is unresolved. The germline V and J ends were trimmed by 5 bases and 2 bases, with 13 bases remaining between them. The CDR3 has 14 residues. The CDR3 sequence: CASSHFLTPYEQYF. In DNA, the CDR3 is TGTGCCAGCAGTCACTTCCTGACACCCTACGAGCAGTACTTC.

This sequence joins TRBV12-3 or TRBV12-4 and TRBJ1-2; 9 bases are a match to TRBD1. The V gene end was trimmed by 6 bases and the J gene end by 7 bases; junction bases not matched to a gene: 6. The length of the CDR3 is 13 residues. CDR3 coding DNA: TGTGCCAGCAGGCACCGGGACAGGGCTGGCTACACCTTC. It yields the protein CASRHRDRAGYTF.

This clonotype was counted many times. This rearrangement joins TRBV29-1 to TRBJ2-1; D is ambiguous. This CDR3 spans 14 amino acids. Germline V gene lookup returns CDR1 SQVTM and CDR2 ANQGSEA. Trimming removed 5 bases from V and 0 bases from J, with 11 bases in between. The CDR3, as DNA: TGCAGCGTTCATAAGTACCCCTCCTACAATGAGCAGTTCTTC. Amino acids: CSVHKYPSYNEQFF.

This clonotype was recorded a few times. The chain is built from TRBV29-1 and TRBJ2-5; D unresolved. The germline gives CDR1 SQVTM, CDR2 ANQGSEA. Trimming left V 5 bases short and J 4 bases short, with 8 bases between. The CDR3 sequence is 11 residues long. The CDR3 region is CSVSDGETQYF. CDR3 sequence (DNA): TGCAGCGTTTCGGACGGAGAGACCCAGTACTTC. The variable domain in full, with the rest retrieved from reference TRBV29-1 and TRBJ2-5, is SAVISQKPSRDICQRGTSLTIQCQVDSQVTMMFWYRQQPGQSLTLIATANQGSEATYESGFVIDKFPISRPNLTFSTLTVSNMSPEDSSIYLCSVSDGETQYFGPGTRLLVL.

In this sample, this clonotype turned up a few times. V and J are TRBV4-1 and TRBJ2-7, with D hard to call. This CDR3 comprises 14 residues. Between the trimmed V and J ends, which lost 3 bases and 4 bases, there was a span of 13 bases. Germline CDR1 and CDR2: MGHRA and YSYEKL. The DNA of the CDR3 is TGCGCCAGCAGCCACAACAGCCCAAAGTACGAGCAGTACTTC. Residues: CASSHNSPKYEQYF.

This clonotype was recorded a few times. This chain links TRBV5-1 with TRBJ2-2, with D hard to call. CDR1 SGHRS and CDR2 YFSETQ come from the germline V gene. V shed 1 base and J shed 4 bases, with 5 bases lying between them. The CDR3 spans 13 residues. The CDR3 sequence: CASSLSITGELFF. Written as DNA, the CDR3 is TGCGCCAGCAGCTTGTCAATCACCGGGGAGCTGTTTTTT.

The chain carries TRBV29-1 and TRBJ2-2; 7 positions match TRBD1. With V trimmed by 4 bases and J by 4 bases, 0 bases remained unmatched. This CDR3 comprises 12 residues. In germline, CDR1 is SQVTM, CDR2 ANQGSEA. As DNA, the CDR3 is TGCAGCGTTGGGACAGGCACCGGGGAGCTGTTTTTT. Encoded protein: CSVGTGTGELFF.

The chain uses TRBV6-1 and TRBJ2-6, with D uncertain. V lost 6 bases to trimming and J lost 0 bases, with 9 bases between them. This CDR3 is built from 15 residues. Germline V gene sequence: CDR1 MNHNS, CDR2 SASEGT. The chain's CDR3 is CASRPGYSGANVLTF. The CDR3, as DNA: TGTGCCAGCAGGCCCGGATACTCTGGGGCCAACGTCCTGACTTTC.

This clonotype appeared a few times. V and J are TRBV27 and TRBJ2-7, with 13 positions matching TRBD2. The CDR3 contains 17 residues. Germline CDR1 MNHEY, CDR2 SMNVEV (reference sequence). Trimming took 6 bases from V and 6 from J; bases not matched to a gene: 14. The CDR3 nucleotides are TGTGCCAGCAGATCGGGACTAGCGGGACCAGGGAGGGGCGAGCAGTACTTC. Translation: CASRSGLAGPGRGEQYF.

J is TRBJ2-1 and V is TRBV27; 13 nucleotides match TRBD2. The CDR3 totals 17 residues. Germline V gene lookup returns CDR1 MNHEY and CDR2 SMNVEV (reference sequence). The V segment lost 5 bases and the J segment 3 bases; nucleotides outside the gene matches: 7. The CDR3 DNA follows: TGTGCCAGCAGTCCGCGGACTAGCGGGAGTGGCTACAATGAGCAGTTCTTC. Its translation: CASSPRTSGSGYNEQFF.

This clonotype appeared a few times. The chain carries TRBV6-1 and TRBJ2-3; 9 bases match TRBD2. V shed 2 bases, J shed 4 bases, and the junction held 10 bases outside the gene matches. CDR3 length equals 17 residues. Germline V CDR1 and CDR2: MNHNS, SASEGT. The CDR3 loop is CASSEIFSGRTADTQYF. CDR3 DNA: TGTGCCAGCAGTGAAATATTCAGCGGGAGGACAGCAGATACGCAGTATTTT.

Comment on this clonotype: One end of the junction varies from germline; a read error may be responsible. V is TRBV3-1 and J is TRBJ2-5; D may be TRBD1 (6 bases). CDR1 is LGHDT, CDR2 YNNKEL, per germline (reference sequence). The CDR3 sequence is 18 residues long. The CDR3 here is CASSEEKRGSYLQETQYF. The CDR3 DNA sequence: TGTGCCAGCAGCGAAGAGAAGAGGGGGTCATACCTCCAAGAGACCCAGTACTTC.

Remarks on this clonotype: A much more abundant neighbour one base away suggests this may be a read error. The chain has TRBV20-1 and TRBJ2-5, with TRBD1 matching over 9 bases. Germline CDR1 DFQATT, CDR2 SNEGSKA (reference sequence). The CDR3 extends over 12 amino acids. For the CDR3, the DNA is TGCGGTGCTACGGACAGGGGTGAGACCCAGTACTTC. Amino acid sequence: CGATDRGETQYF.

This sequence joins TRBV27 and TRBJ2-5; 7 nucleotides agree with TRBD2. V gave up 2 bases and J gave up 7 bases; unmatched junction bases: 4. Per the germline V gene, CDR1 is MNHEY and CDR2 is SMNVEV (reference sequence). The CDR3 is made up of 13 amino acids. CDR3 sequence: CASSLDRGGTQYF. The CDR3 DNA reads TGTGCCAGCAGTTTAGACCGCGGGGGGACCCAGTACTTC.

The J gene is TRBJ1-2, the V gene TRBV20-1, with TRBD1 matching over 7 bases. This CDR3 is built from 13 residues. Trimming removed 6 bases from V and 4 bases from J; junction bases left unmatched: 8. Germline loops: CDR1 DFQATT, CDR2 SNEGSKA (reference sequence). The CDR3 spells CSALDRDGYGYTF. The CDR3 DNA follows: TGCAGTGCATTAGACAGGGATGGCTATGGCTACACCTTC.

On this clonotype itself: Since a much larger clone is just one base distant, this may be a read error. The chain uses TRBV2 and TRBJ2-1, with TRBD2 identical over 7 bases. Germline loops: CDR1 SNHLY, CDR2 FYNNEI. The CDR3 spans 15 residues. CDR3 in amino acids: CASSEGGSSYNGQFF. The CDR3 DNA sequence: TGTGCCAGCAGTGAAGGCGGGAGCTCCTACAATGGGCAGTTCTTC.

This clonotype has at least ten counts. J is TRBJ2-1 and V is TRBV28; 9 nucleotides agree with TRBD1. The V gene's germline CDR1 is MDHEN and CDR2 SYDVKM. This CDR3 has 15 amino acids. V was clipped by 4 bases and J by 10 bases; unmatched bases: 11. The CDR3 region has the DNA TGTGCCAGCAGTTCCTTGGGACAGGGCATCAAAGAGCAGTTCTTC. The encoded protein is CASSSLGQGIKEQFF.

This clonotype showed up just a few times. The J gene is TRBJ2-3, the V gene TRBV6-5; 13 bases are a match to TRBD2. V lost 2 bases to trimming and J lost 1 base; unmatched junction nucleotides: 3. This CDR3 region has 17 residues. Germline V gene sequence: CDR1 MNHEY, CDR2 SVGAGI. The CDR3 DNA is TGTGCCAGCAGTTACCGCGGACTAGCGGGAGGCACAGATACGCAGTATTTT. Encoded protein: CASSYRGLAGGTDTQYF.

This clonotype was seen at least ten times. The CDR3: CSARKGLLLQETQYF. The CDR3 nucleotides are TGCAGTGCTAGAAAAGGGCTCCTCCTTCAGGAGACCCAGTACTTC. V usage is TRBV20-1 and J usage is TRBJ2-5; D is unresolved. Trimming removed 2 bases from V and 5 bases from J, with 18 bases in between. CDR1 and CDR2 from the germline V gene are DFQATT and SNEGSKA (reference sequence). There are 15 residues in the CDR3.

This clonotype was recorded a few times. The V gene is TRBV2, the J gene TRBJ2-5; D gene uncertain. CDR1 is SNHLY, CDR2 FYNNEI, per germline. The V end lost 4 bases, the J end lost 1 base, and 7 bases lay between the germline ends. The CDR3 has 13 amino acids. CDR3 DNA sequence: TGTGCCAGCAGTGTCGCAGCCCAAGAGACCCAGTACTTC. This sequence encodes CASSVAAQETQYF.

The CDR3 coding sequence is TGCAGTGTGGCGGCGGGGAATGAGCAGTTCTTC. Its protein is CSVAAGNEQFF. V and J are TRBV20-1 and TRBJ2-1, with D perhaps TRBD2 (6 bases). Looked up from germline, CDR1 is DFQATT and CDR2 is SNEGSKA (reference sequence). This CDR3 spans 11 amino acids. Trimming cost V 7 bases and J 7 bases, with 11 bases left between them.

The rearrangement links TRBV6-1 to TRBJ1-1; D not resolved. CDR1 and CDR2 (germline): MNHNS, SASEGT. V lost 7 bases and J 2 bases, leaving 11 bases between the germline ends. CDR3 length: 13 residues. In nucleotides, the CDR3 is TGTGCCAGCACACGAGTAGTAAACACTGAAGCTTTCTTT. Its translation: CASTRVVNTEAFF.